These 4 T cell receptor beta chains were all obtained from the same sample, sequenced in a study of regulatory T cells in long-lasting Graves disease. With iRepertoire HTBI primers and Arm-PCR of CDR3 regions, TCR beta libraries were built. TCRdb recomputed calls from the multiplex PCR reads with MiXCR, one row per CDR3 protein. The data contain fewer than 600,000 distinct CDR3 sequences, under 25% of them singletons. Indicated time point: persistent/refractory GD, antithyroid drugs over 5 years with positive TRAb. Preparation of the TCR library used RNA extracted from PBMCs. Sample: peripheral blood mononuclear cells (PBMCs), taken when the disease was refractory, from a patient treated with antithyroid drugs. The receptor source for this set is a female donor with Graves disease.

Regarding this clonotype: This may stem from a read error, because a much larger clone lies one nucleotide away. Since the CDR3 does not end with the conserved phenylalanine or tryptophan, this likely comes from a read error. V usage is TRBV27 and J usage is TRBJ2-7; 11 bases are a match to TRBD1. The CDR3 runs 15 residues. The junction had 1 base not matched to a gene; V was cut back by 0 bases and J by 3 bases. CDR1 and CDR2 (germline): MNHEY, SMNVEV (reference sequence). For the CDR3, the DNA is TGTGCCAGCAGTTTATCCGGGACAGGGGGCTACGAGCAGTACTCC. Protein sequence: CASSLSGTGGYEQYS.

The sample holds a few counts of this clonotype. The chain links TRBV24-1 to TRBJ2-5, with 9 positions matching TRBD2. The CDR3 runs 15 residues. Germline V gene data show CDR1 as KGHDR and CDR2 as SFDVKD. V shed 8 bases, J shed 1 base, and the junction held 7 bases outside the gene matches. The CDR3 DNA reads TGTGCCACCATGGAGCCTAGCGGGACCCAAGAGACCCAGTACTTC. Translating it yields CATMEPSGTQETQYF.

The chain is built from TRBV7-2 and TRBJ1-3, with D possibly being TRBD1 (5 bases). The germline V gene encodes CDR1 SGHTA and CDR2 FQGNSA. Trimming removed 1 base at V and 4 bases at J, with 11 bases between. There are 15 residues in the CDR3. The CDR3 DNA is TGTGCCAGCAGCTTAGGTGGCGGGGACGGAAACACCATATATTTT. Its protein is CASSLGGGDGNTIYF.

Of note for this clonotype: At one end, the junction sequence differs from germline, possibly due to a read error. V and J are TRBV7-6 and TRBJ1-5; 10 positions agree with TRBD1. CDR3 length: 18 residues. The germline gives CDR1 SGHVS, CDR2 FNYEAQ. The chain's CDR3 is CASSLGQGGGYSNQPQHF. The CDR3 coding sequence is TGCGCCAGCAGCCTAGGACAGGGGGGGGGTTATAGCAATCAGCCCCAGCATTTT.